Each of the 10 T cell receptor delta chains below was sequenced from the same sample in a study of gamma-delta T cells after stem cell transplantation. TCRdb fed the RT-PCR reads into CATT to redo clone calling. The sample has 2,000 to 2,500 delta-chain clones; about 4.6% are singletons. Sequencing was done on a sample of gamma-delta T cells. Source of these receptors: a human donor. It is not recorded whose cells these are; they may come from a transplant donor.

Concerning this clone: A far larger clone is a single base away, which makes a read error likely. The same CDR3 can be traced to other DNA sequences in this sample. This chain uses TRDV2 with TRDJ1; 8 bases are a match to TRDD3. Germline V CDR1 and CDR2: GEAIGNYY, EKD. CDR3 length: 15 residues. V was clipped by 0 bases and J by 9 bases; unmatched bases: 11. CDR3 in amino acids: CACDTVGTGGYELIF. The CDR3, as DNA: TGTGCCTGTGACACCGTGGGGACTGGGGGGTACGAACTCATCTTT.

Comments on this clone: The protein TCRdb lists belongs to a much larger clone and differs from this DNA's translation at residue 5, which points to a read error; the protein shown is made from the DNA. The chain couples TRDV2 to TRDJ1, with a weak D call TRDD3 (6 bases). CDR3 length: 16 residues. Germline V lookup: CDR1 GEAIGNYY, CDR2 EKD. V dropped 0 bases and J dropped 0 bases, with 13 bases sitting between them. In DNA, the CDR3 is TGTGCCTGTGACACCCTAAGTACTGGGAACACCGATAAACTCATCTTT. Residues: CACDTLSTGNTDKLIF.

The rearrangement links TRDV2 to TRDJ1, with 9 bases aligning to TRDD3. After removal of 6 bases from V and 1 base from J, the junction contained 14 bases not matched to a gene. CDR1 and CDR2 (germline): GEAIGNYY, EKD. This CDR3 has 17 residues. CDR3 loop: CACQELGDLRTTDKLIF. The CDR3 DNA is TGTGCCTGTCAAGAGCTGGGGGATTTAAGGACCACCGATAAACTCATCTTT.

In regard to this clone: A read error is likely here: a far larger clone is one base away. The CDR3 reads CARDTGGLLGLSRDTRQMFF. CDR3 coding DNA: TGTGCCCGTGACACCGGAGGATTACTCGGCCTTAGCAGGGACACCCGACAGATGTTTTTC. V usage is TRDV2 and J usage is TRDJ3; D remains ambiguous. This CDR3 region has 20 residues. Per germline, CDR1 GEAIGNYY and CDR2 EKD.

The V and J genes are TRDV2 and TRDJ3; 12 bases are shared with TRDD3. The CDR3 contains 21 residues. The trim removed 2 bases at V and 0 bases at J, leaving 10 bases unmatched. CDR1 is GEAIGNYY, CDR2 EKD, per germline. CDR3 in DNA: TGTGCCTGTGACAGTACTGGGGGATACCCTGTGGGCTCCTGGGACACCCGACAGATGTTTTTC. Its translation is CACDSTGGYPVGSWDTRQMFF.

A remark on this clone: TCRdb assigns this DNA the protein of a much larger clone, which departs from its translation at residue 7; this likely reflects a read error, and the protein shown comes from translating the DNA. The rearrangement uses TRDV2 and TRDJ1; a possible D gene is TRDD3 (5 bases). Trimming removed 3 bases at V and 6 bases at J, with 16 bases between. The CDR3 is made up of 14 amino acids. CDR1 is GEAIGNYY, CDR2 EKD, per germline. In DNA form, the CDR3 reads TGTGCCTGTGACGCTTTGAGGGGAGGCAATAAACTCATCTTT. Translated, it gives CACDALRGGNKLIF.

This clone has only a few counts. This likely reflects a read error, since a far larger clone is one base away. The chain joins TRDV2 to TRDJ1, with 8 bases matching TRDD3. Germline V lookup: CDR1 GEAIGNYY, CDR2 EKD. Trimming removed 4 bases from V and 1 base from J; junction bases left unmatched: 7. The CDR3 sequence is 15 residues long. CDR3 region: CACEPLGGLTDKLIF. CDR3 in DNA: TGTGCCTGTGAACCACTGGGGGGCCTCACCGATAAACTCATCTTT.

In this sample, this clone turned up a few times. TCRdb assigns this DNA the protein of a much larger clone, which departs from its translation at residue 16; this likely reflects a read error, and the protein shown comes from translating the DNA. The chain couples TRDV2 to TRDJ1; 10 bases agree with TRDD3. From germline, CDR1 is GEAIGNYY and CDR2 EKD. The CDR3 runs to 18 residues. The CDR3 DNA reads TGTGCCTGTGACACCCTCCACCGTACTGGGGGATCCACCGATAAACGCATCTTT. Its translation: CACDTLHRTGGSTDKRIF.

This clone came up a few times. One base separates it from a far larger clone, so it is likely a read error. The chain is built from TRDV2 and TRDJ1, with 12 bases that match TRDD3. The CDR3 loop spans 21 amino acids. Germline assignment: CDR1 GEAIGNYY and CDR2 EKD. The CDR3 reads CACDTLSPPTGGYSDTAKLIF. The CDR3 nucleotides read TGTGCCTGTGACACCCTTTCCCCTCCTACTGGGGGATACTCGGACACCGCTAAACTCATCTTT.

By sample share, this clone is large. The same CDR3 also results from other DNA sequences found in this sample. This sequence joins TRDV2 and TRDJ4; 8 bases fit TRDD3. Losses at the gene ends were 0 bases for V and 4 bases for J; bases not matched to a gene: 21. Germline loops: CDR1 GEAIGNYY, CDR2 EKD. The CDR3 contains 19 residues. Here the CDR3 DNA reads TGTGCCTGTGACACCGCGGGCGGGGATCCCGGGGATACTACCAAACCCCTGATCTTT. Translating it yields CACDTAGGDPGDTTKPLIF.